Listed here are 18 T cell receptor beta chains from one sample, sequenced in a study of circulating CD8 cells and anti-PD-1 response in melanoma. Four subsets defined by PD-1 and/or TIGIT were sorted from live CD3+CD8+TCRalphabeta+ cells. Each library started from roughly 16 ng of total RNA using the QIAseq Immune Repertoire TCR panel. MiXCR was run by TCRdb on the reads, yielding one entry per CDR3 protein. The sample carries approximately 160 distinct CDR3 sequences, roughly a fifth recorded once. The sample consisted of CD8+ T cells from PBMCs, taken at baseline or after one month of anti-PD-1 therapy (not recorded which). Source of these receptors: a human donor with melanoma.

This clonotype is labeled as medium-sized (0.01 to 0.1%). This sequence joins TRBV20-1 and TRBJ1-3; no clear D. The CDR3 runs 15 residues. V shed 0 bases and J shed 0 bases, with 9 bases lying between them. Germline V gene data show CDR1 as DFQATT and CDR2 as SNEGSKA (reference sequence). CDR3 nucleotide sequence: TGCAGTGCTAGAGATGACACCCGCTCTGGAAACACCATATATTTT. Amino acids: CSARDDTRSGNTIYF.

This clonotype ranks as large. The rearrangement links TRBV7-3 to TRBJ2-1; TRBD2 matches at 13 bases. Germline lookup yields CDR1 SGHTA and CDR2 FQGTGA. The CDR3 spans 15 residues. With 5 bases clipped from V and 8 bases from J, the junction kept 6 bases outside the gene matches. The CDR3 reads CASSRLAGGTDEQFF. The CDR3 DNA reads TGTGCCAGCAGCCGACTAGCGGGAGGTACAGATGAGCAGTTCTTC.

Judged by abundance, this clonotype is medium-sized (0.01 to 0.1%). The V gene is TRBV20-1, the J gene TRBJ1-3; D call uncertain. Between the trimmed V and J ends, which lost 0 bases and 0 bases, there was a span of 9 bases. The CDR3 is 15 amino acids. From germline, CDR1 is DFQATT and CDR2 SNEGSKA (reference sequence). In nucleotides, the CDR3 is TGCAGTGCTAGAGACCAGGCCCGCTCTGGAAACACCATATATTTT. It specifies CSARDQARSGNTIYF.

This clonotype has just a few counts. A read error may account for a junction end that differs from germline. CDR3 sequence (DNA): TGTGCCAGCAGTCGGAGCTGGGACAGGGCTGGCGAGCTGTACTTC. This encodes CASSRSWDRAGELYF. The V and J genes are TRBV28 and TRBJ2-7; 9 nucleotides line up with TRBD1. This CDR3 has 15 residues. Germline V lookup: CDR1 MDHEN, CDR2 SYDVKM.

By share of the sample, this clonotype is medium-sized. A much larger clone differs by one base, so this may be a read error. This chain's CDR3 is CASSSPNPAAGGPGGQYF. In nucleotides, the CDR3 is TGTGCCAGCAGTTCCCCAAACCCCGCAGCGGGAGGGCCGGGCGGGCAGTACTTC. The rearrangement links TRBV28 to TRBJ2-7; TRBD2 matches at 10 bases. The CDR3 covers 18 residues. J was trimmed by 9 bases and V by 4 bases; bases with no gene match: 21. Per the germline V gene, CDR1 is MDHEN and CDR2 is SYDVKM.

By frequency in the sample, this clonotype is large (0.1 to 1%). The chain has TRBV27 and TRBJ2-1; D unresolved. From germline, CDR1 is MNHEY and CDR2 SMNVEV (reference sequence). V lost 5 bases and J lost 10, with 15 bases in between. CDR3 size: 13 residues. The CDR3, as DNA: TGTGCCAGCAGTCCCACGACTGCCGCGGAGCAGTTCTTC. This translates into CASSPTTAAEQFF.

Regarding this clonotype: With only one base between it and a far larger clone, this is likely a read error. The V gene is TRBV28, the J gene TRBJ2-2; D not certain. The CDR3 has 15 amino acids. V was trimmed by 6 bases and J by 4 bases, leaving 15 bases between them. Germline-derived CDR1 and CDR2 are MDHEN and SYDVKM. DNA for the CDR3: TGTGCCAGCAGCCGGCTAGTGAGAGGCACCGGGGAGCTGTTTTTT. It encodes CASSRLVRGTGELFF. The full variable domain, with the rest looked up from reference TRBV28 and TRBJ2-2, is DVKVTQSSRYLVKRTGEKVFLECVQDMDHENMFWYRQDPGLGLRLIYFSYDVKMKEKGDIPEGYSVSREKKERFSLILESASTNQTSMYLCASSRLVRGTGELFFGEGSRLTVL.

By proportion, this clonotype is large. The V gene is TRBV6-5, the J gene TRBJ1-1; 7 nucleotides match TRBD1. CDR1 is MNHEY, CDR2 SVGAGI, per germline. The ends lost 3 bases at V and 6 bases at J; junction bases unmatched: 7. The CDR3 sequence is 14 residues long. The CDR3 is CASSYGGQRAEAFF. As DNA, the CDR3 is TGTGCCAGCAGTTATGGGGGACAGAGGGCTGAAGCTTTCTTT.

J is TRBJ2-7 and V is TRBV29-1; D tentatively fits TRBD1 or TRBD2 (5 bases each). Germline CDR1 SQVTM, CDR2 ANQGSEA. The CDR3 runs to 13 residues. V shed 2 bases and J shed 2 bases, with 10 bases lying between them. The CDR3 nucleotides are TGCAGCGTTGAACTGGGGGTTCCCTACGAGCAGTACTTC. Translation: CSVELGVPYEQYF.

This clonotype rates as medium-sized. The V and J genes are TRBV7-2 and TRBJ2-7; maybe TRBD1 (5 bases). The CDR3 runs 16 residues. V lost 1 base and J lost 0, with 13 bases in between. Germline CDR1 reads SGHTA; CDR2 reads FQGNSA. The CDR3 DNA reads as TGTGCCAGCAGCTTAGAGGGGTCGGGCCGCTCCTACGAGCAGTACTTC. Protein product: CASSLEGSGRSYEQYF.

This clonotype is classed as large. The CDR3 region has the DNA TGTGCCAGCAGTGCGACTAGTTGGGACGAGCAGTACTTC. Translated: CASSATSWDEQYF. The rearrangement links TRBV27 to TRBJ2-7, with a weak D call TRBD2 (6 bases). The V gene lost 5 bases and the J gene lost 5 bases, with 13 bases spanning the gap. CDR3 length: 13 residues. CDR1 is MNHEY, CDR2 SMNVEV, per germline (reference sequence).

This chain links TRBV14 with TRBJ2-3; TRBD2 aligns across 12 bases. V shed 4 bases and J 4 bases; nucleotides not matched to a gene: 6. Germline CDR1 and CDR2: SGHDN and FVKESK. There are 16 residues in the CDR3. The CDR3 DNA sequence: TGTGCCAGCAGCCGACCTAGCGGGGGGGCGGCAGATACGCAGTATTTT. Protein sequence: CASSRPSGGAADTQYF.

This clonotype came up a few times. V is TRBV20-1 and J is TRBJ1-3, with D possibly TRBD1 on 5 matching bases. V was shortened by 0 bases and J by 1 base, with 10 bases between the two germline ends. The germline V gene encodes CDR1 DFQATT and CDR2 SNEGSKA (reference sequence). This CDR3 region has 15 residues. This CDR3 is CSARDLYRSGNTIYF. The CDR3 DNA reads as TGCAGTGCTAGAGATCTTTACAGGTCTGGAAACACCATATATTTT.

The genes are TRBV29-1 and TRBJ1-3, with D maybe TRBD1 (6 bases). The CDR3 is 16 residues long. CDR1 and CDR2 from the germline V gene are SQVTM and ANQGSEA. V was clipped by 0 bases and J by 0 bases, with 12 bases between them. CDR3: CSVEDQGHTSGNTIYF. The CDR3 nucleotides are TGCAGCGTTGAAGATCAGGGACATACCTCTGGAAACACCATATATTTT.

The CDR3 reads CSAPGQGFSYNEQFF. CDR3 bases: TGCAGTGCTCCGGGGCAGGGCTTCTCCTACAATGAGCAGTTCTTC. V usage is TRBV20-1 and J usage is TRBJ2-1; D is possibly TRBD1 or TRBD2 (5 bases each). Deletions cut 5 bases from V and 0 bases from J, with 14 bases between. The germline V gene encodes CDR1 DFQATT and CDR2 SNEGSKA (reference sequence). This CDR3 region has 15 residues.

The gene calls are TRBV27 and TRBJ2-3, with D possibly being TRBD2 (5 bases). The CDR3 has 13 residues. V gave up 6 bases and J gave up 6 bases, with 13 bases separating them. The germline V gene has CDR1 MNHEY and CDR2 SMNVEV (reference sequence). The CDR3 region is CASSLIPGDTQYF. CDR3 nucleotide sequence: TGTGCCAGCAGCCTCATCCCGGGGGATACGCAGTATTTT.

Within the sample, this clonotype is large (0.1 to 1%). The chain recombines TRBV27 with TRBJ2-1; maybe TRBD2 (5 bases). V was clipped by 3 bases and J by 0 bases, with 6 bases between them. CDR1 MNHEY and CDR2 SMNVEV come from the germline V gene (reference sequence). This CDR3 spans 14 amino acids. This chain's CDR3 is CASSFGGSYNEQFF. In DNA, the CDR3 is TGTGCCAGCAGTTTCGGAGGCTCCTACAATGAGCAGTTCTTC.

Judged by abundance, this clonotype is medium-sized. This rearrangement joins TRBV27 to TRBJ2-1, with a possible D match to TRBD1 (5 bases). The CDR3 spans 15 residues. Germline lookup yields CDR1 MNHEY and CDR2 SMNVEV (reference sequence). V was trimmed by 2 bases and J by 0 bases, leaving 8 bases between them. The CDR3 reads CASSLQGGSYNEQFF. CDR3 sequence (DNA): TGTGCCAGCAGTTTACAGGGCGGCTCCTACAATGAGCAGTTCTTC.